This entry lists 18 T cell receptor beta chains sequenced from one sample in a study of T cells in Graves' hyperthyroidism and ophthalmopathy. Amplified TCR beta CDR3 regions derived from RNA transcripts. The HTBI primer set drove a first-round RT-PCR of the TCR CDR3. A single record per CDR3 protein comes from TCRdb applying MiXCR to the multiplex PCR reads. The top ten hold roughly 17% of the sample, which has around 480,000 distinct CDR3 sequences, about an eighth seen once. The sample taken for sequencing was blood. The source of these receptors is a woman aged 18-30 years with Graves' hyperthyroidism.

This clonotype was picked up many times. J is TRBJ2-1 and V is TRBV11-2, with TRBD2 matching 10 bases. The V segment lost 5 bases and the J segment 9 bases; nucleotides outside the gene matches: 16. Per germline, CDR1 SGHAT and CDR2 FQNNGV. The CDR3 runs to 17 residues. The CDR3 protein is CASSPRVLLAGIREQFF. DNA of the CDR3: TGTGCCAGCAGCCCCCGCGTGCTACTAGCGGGAATCCGTGAGCAGTTCTTC.

This clonotype was observed a handful of times. V and J are TRBV7-3 and TRBJ1-1; D ambiguous. This CDR3 comprises 12 residues. Germline CDR1 is SGHTA and CDR2 is FQGTGA. The germline V and J ends were trimmed by 3 bases and 7 bases, with 9 bases remaining between them. The CDR3 protein is CASSFDGVEAFF. CDR3 bases: TGTGCCAGCAGCTTCGACGGAGTTGAAGCTTTCTTT. Variable domain in full (rest from reference TRBV7-3 and TRBJ1-1): GAGVSQTPSNKVTEKGKYVELRCDPISGHTALYWYRQSLGQGPEFLIYFQGTGAADDSGLPNDRFFAVRPEGSVSTLKIQRTERGDSAVYLCASSFDGVEAFFGQGTRLTVV.

The chain carries TRBV19 and TRBJ1-2, with 7 bases lining up with TRBD1. The length of the CDR3 is 15 residues. The ends lost 5 bases at V and 2 bases at J; junction bases unmatched: 8. Germline V gene data show CDR1 as LNHDA and CDR2 as SQIVND (reference sequence). The CDR3 DNA follows: TGTGCCAGTAGTCTTATCCCAGGGGGAAACTATGGCTACACCTTC. It encodes CASSLIPGGNYGYTF.

The sample holds a few counts of this clonotype. J is TRBJ1-6 and V is TRBV20-1, with 10 bases that match TRBD1. This CDR3 is built from 14 residues. Germline V gives CDR1 DFQATT, CDR2 SNEGSKA (reference sequence). V was pared by 4 bases and J by 6 bases, with 3 bases of the junction left unmatched. CDR3 in DNA: TGCAGTGCTATGACAGGGGGCCTTAATTCACCCCTCCACTTT. Encoded protein: CSAMTGGLNSPLHF.

This clonotype was seen at least ten times. V gene TRBV30 combines with J gene TRBJ1-4, with D possibly matching TRBD1 (5 bases). CDR3 size: 16 residues. Germline lookup yields CDR1 GTSNPN and CDR2 SVGIG (reference sequence). The V gene lost 2 bases and the J gene lost 6 bases, with 19 bases spanning the gap. Here the CDR3 DNA reads TGTGCCTGGAGTCCCGACGGGTGGGGCTCGGATGAAAAACTGTTTTTT. Its protein product is CAWSPDGWGSDEKLFF.

This clonotype was detected many times. The chain couples TRBV12-3 or TRBV12-4 to TRBJ2-3; D is perhaps TRBD2 (6 bases). V lost 2 bases and J 6 bases, leaving 18 bases between the germline ends. The CDR3 has 16 residues. CDR3 bases: TGTGCCAGCAGTTTAAGCATGTTGCGGGGCGACGATACGCAGTATTTT. It specifies CASSLSMLRGDDTQYF.

Ten or more counts support this clonotype. The J gene is TRBJ2-5, the V gene TRBV6-1, with 12 bases lining up with TRBD2. CDR1 is MNHNS and CDR2 is SASEGT in the germline V gene. After removal of 1 base from V and 7 bases from J, the junction contained 7 bases not matched to a gene. This CDR3 has 16 amino acids. The CDR3 DNA is TGTGCCAGCAGTGAAGGCCTAGCGGGAGGGGGAGGGACCCAGTACTTC. Its protein is CASSEGLAGGGGTQYF.

This clonotype has ten or more counts. The chain links TRBV19 to TRBJ2-3; D gene unclear. In germline, CDR1 is LNHDA, CDR2 SQIVND (reference sequence). CDR3 length: 15 amino acids. Between the trimmed V and J ends, which lost 6 bases and 2 bases, there was a span of 15 bases. DNA of the CDR3: TGTGCCAGTAGGAAGGCATTCACCGACACAGATACGCAGTATTTT. Translated: CASRKAFTDTDTQYF.

In this sample, this clonotype turned up many times. The rearrangement uses TRBV30 and TRBJ1-4; D remains ambiguous. The CDR3 is 14 residues long. Trimming took 0 bases from V and 0 from J, leaving 5 bases between them. Germline CDR1 GTSNPN, CDR2 SVGIG (reference sequence). The CDR3 here is CAWSVRTTNEKLFF. The CDR3 region has the DNA TGTGCCTGGAGTGTACGGACAACTAATGAAAAACTGTTTTTT.

This clonotype has more than one count but fewer than ten. The chain combines TRBV6-1 with TRBJ1-5; D gene ambiguous. Germline V lookup: CDR1 MNHNS, CDR2 SASEGT. The CDR3 runs 12 residues. V was pared by 8 bases and J by 1 base, with 6 bases between. CDR3 DNA sequence: TGTGCCAGCGGCCCAAGCAATCAGCCCCAGCATTTT. Translated: CASGPSNQPQHF.

This clonotype has at least ten counts. V gene TRBV14 combines with J gene TRBJ2-3; 7 bases are a match to TRBD1. J was trimmed by 3 bases and V by 2 bases; bases with no gene match: 11. Germline V lookup: CDR1 SGHDN, CDR2 FVKESK. The CDR3 covers 17 residues. The CDR3 DNA follows: TGTGCCAGCAGCCAATCCATGAGGACAGGTGGGACAGATACGCAGTATTTT. Its translation: CASSQSMRTGGTDTQYF. Together with reference TRBV14 and TRBJ2-3, the CDR3 gives the full variable domain: EAGVTQFPSHSVIEKGQTVTLRCDPISGHDNLYWYRRVMGKEIKFLLHFVKESKQDESGMPNNRFLAERTGGTYSTLKVQPAELEDSGVYFCASSQSMRTGGTDTQYFGPGTRLTVL.

This clonotype was seen many times. The CDR3 bases are TGTGCCAGCAGCCAAGAGAGGACCGTAGCACGGGAGACCCAGTACTTC. Translation gives CASSQERTVARETQYF. This chain uses TRBV3-1 with TRBJ2-5, with D unclear. The CDR3 loop spans 16 amino acids. The V gene's germline CDR1 is LGHDT and CDR2 YNNKEL (reference sequence). The ends were cut back, 0 bases at V and 5 bases at J, with 16 bases in the middle.

This clonotype was counted at least ten times. The V gene is TRBV6-4, the J gene TRBJ1-5; the D gene is possibly TRBD1 (6 bases). Germline CDR1 MRHNA, CDR2 SNTAGT. Trimming cost V 3 bases and J 4 bases, with 10 bases left between them. The length of the CDR3 is 14 residues. The CDR3 region has the DNA TGTGCCAGCAGTGAGAGGGGGGGGAATCAGCCCCAGCATTTT. It codes for CASSERGGNQPQHF.

This clonotype has ten or more counts. The V gene is TRBV19, the J gene TRBJ1-1; D is undetermined. Germline assignment: CDR1 LNHDA and CDR2 SQIVND (reference sequence). The CDR3 is made up of 14 amino acids. V lost 5 bases to trimming and J lost 7 bases, with 17 bases between them. The CDR3, as DNA: TGTGCCAGTAGTCGAGGACTGAGATCGAATGAAGCTTTCTTT. It translates to CASSRGLRSNEAFF.

This clonotype was counted many times. This chain links TRBV6-2 or TRBV6-3 with TRBJ1-1; D gene unclear. Per germline, CDR1 MNHEY and CDR2 SVGEGT. With 0 bases removed from V and 5 bases from J, the gap between germline ends came to 16 bases. CDR3 length equals 16 residues. The CDR3 sequence: CASSYSNARLGTEAFF. In nucleotides, the CDR3 is TGTGCCAGCAGTTACTCAAATGCGAGGCTTGGGACTGAAGCTTTCTTT.

The V call is TRBV3-1, the J call TRBJ1-1; 7 bases align to TRBD1. The CDR3 is made up of 14 amino acids. The germline V gene has CDR1 LGHDT and CDR2 YNNKEL (reference sequence). With V trimmed by 4 bases and J by 5 bases, 7 bases remained unmatched. The CDR3 bases are TGTGCCAGCAGCCGCCCGGGACAGTGGACTGAAGCTTTCTTT. Residues: CASSRPGQWTEAFF.

The chain couples TRBV9 to TRBJ1-3; D is perhaps TRBD1 (6 bases). The CDR3 contains 16 residues. V was clipped by 0 bases and J by 0 bases, with 10 bases between them. CDR1 and CDR2 (germline): SGDLS, YYNGEE. The CDR3 protein is CASSVGGGGSGNTIYF. The CDR3 DNA follows: TGTGCCAGCAGCGTAGGCGGGGGCGGCTCTGGAAACACCATATATTTT. The full variable domain, in which reference TRBV9 and TRBJ1-3 provide the parts outside the CDR3, is DSGVTQTPKHLITATGQRVTLRCSPRSGDLSVYWYQQSLDQGLQFLIQYYNGEERAKGNILERFSAQQFPDLHSELNLSSLELGDSALYFCASSVGGGGSGNTIYFGEGSWLTVV.

The count of this clonotype is one. Given a much more abundant clone one base away, this may be a read error. The genes are TRBV6-1 and TRBJ1-5, with TRBD1 as a possible D gene (5 bases). Trimming took 6 bases from V and 6 from J, leaving 15 bases between them. This CDR3 comprises 14 residues. CDR1 MNHNS and CDR2 SASEGT come from the germline V gene. CDR3 sequence: CASSSRAQAQPQHF. CDR3 coding DNA: TGTGCCAGCAGCAGCAGGGCTCAAGCTCAGCCCCAGCATTTT.